The 17 T cell receptor beta chains listed next were all sequenced from one sample in a study of blood T cell repertoires in COVID-19. TCRdb's copy holds only in-frame clones and misses some; the assay was immunoSEQ multiplex PCR. The sample holds a few hundred thousand clones, about three quarters seen once. Sequenced material: peripheral blood. The receptor source for this set is an older woman with acute or convalescent COVID-19.

CDR3 nucleotide sequence: TGTGCCAGTAGTCGGGAAGGGAACTTCGCTAGCACAGATACGCAGTATTTT. Translated: CASSREGNFASTDTQYF. This chain links TRBV19 with TRBJ2-3, with D perhaps TRBD2 (5 bases). V was shortened by 5 bases and J by 0 bases, with 18 bases between the two germline ends. The germline CDR1 and CDR2 sequences are LNHDA and SQIVND (reference sequence). The CDR3 runs 17 residues.

The chain uses TRBV7-9 and TRBJ1-3, with no clear D. The CDR3 runs 14 residues. The V end was cut by 3 bases, the J end by 4 bases, with 10 bases between. CDR1 is SEHNR, CDR2 FQNEAQ, per germline (reference sequence). CDR3 in amino acids: CASSFGERGNTIYF. The CDR3 DNA follows: TGTGCCAGCAGCTTTGGGGAGAGGGGAAACACCATATATTTT.

The chain uses TRBV7-2 and TRBJ2-7, with 8 bases identical to TRBD2. V shed 4 bases and J 7 bases; nucleotides not matched to a gene: 9. CDR3 size: 14 residues. Germline V gene data show CDR1 as SGHTA and CDR2 as FQGNSA. CDR3 in DNA: TGTGCCAGCAGCTCCCGGGGGGGCCCAGGTGAGCAGTACTTC. This sequence encodes CASSSRGGPGEQYF.

CDR3 protein: CASRQLTGDRGEKLFF. The CDR3 DNA sequence: TGTGCCAGTAGACAACTAACGGGGGACAGGGGCGAAAAACTGTTTTTT. This sequence joins TRBV19 and TRBJ1-4; 10 bases are a match to TRBD1. The ends lost 6 bases at V and 8 bases at J; junction bases unmatched: 12. The V gene's germline CDR1 is LNHDA and CDR2 SQIVND (reference sequence). The CDR3 is 16 amino acids.

CDR3 in DNA: TGTGCCAGCAGTTACTCGCTGAGCGGGGGGCCCCTCCAAGAGACCCAGTACTTC. Residues: CASSYSLSGGPLQETQYF. The V and J genes are TRBV6-2 or TRBV6-3 and TRBJ2-5; 9 bases fit TRBD2. The CDR3 covers 18 residues. CDR1 is MNHEY and CDR2 is SVGEGT in the germline V gene. V shed 0 bases, J shed 1 base, and the junction held 9 bases outside the gene matches.

In the case of this clone: Other DNA sequences in the same sample also yield this CDR3. The V and J genes are TRBV9 and TRBJ2-5; a possible D gene is TRBD2 (7 bases). Between the trimmed V and J ends, which lost 0 bases and 4 bases, there was a span of 13 bases. The CDR3 contains 15 residues. Germline V CDR1 and CDR2: SGDLS, YYNGEE. The CDR3 DNA reads TGTGCCAGCAGCGTAGCCAGGGGAGGGGGAGAGACCCAGTACTTC. Translating it yields CASSVARGGGETQYF.

The V call is TRBV11-2, the J call TRBJ2-1; D unresolved. There are 14 residues in the CDR3. The ends were cut back, 0 bases at V and 7 bases at J, with 10 bases in the middle. The germline gives CDR1 SGHAT, CDR2 FQNNGV. The CDR3 sequence: CASSLESSSNEQFF. The CDR3 DNA reads as TGTGCCAGCAGCTTAGAGAGTAGCTCGAATGAGCAGTTCTTC.

This clone occurred a few times. The V and J genes are TRBV18 and TRBJ1-2; a possible D gene is TRBD1 (5 bases). Per germline, CDR1 KGHSH and CDR2 LQKENI. The CDR3 runs 16 residues. The V and J ends lost 3 bases and 2 bases respectively, with 16 bases between them. The CDR3 loop reads CASSPESRAINYGYTF. CDR3 bases: TGTGCCAGCTCACCCGAAAGCAGGGCGATAAACTATGGCTACACCTTC.

This clone came up a few times. The gene calls are TRBV7-9 and TRBJ2-7, with a tentative D call TRBD2 (5 bases). The CDR3 sequence is 15 residues long. Trimming stripped 3 bases from V and 2 bases from J, with 14 bases between. Germline V lookup: CDR1 SEHNR, CDR2 FQNEAQ (reference sequence). CDR3 sequence (DNA): TGTGCCAGCAGCTTCGACTACCCCCTCACCTACGAGCAGTACTTC. This translates into CASSFDYPLTYEQYF. Full variable domain (remainder filled in from reference TRBV7-9 and TRBJ2-7): DTGVSQNPRHKITKRGQNVTFRCDPISEHNRLYWYRQTLGQGPEFLTYFQNEAQLEKSRLLSDRFSAERPKGSFSTLEIQRTEQGDSAMYLCASSFDYPLTYEQYFGPGTRLTVT.

This clone showed up just a few times. The rearrangement joins TRBV3-1 (or the pseudogene TRBV3-2) to TRBJ2-2; TRBD1 agrees at 7 bases. J gave up 1 base and V 4 bases, and 3 bases lay outside the gene matches. The CDR3 sequence is 15 residues long. In germline, CDR1 is LGHDT, CDR2 YNNKEL (reference sequence). CDR3 DNA: TGTGCCAGCAGCCCTAGACAGGGGAACACCGGGGAGCTGTTTTTT. Amino acid sequence: CASSPRQGNTGELFF.

The V and J genes are TRBV5-1 and TRBJ2-5; the D gene is possibly TRBD2 (6 bases). Germline CDR1 SGHRS, CDR2 YFSETQ. The CDR3 length is 15 residues. The V and J ends lost 2 bases and 2 bases respectively, with 13 bases between them. The CDR3 nucleotides read TGCGCCAGCAGCTTAAGCGGGTCAGGGCAAGAGACCCAGTACTTC. Translated: CASSLSGSGQETQYF.

V is TRBV7-2 and J is TRBJ2-5; D is perhaps TRBD2 (6 bases). Per germline, CDR1 SGHTA and CDR2 FQGNSA. Trimming cost V 4 bases and J 1 base, with 19 bases left between them. The CDR3 runs 17 residues. CDR3 bases: TGTGCCAGCAGCTCAGGAGGGTCGGTGGGACTCCAAGAGACCCAGTACTTC. Protein sequence: CASSSGGSVGLQETQYF.

The J gene is TRBJ2-1, the V gene TRBV7-9, with 9 bases lining up with TRBD1. The J segment lost 7 bases and the V segment lost 7 bases, leaving 5 bases of the junction unmatched. The CDR3 spans 13 residues. Germline V gene data show CDR1 as SEHNR and CDR2 as FQNEAQ (reference sequence). The CDR3 reads CASTTDRGNEQFF. The CDR3 DNA is TGTGCCAGCACTACGGACAGGGGAAATGAGCAGTTCTTC.

As concerns this clone: This specimen includes other DNA sequences encoding the same CDR3. The chain combines TRBV5-1 with TRBJ2-2; 11 nucleotides align to TRBD2. V lost 3 bases, J lost 0 bases, and 4 bases stayed unmatched. Germline lookup yields CDR1 SGHRS and CDR2 YFSETQ. The CDR3 spans 17 residues. The CDR3 sequence is CASSSSGGPTNTGELFF. CDR3 DNA sequence: TGCGCCAGCAGCTCTAGCGGGGGGCCGACGAACACCGGGGAGCTGTTTTTT.

The chain recombines TRBV7-2 with TRBJ1-1; D is unclear. Trimming took 5 bases from V and 1 from J, leaving 2 bases between them. The CDR3 is made up of 11 amino acids. CDR1 is SGHTA and CDR2 is FQGNSA in the germline V gene. The CDR3 sequence: CASSQNTEAFF. The CDR3, as DNA: TGTGCCAGCAGCCAGAACACTGAAGCTTTCTTT.

V and J are TRBV30 and TRBJ2-5; TRBD2 is a possible D gene (7 bases). The V gene's germline CDR1 is GTSNPN and CDR2 SVGIG (reference sequence). V lost 2 bases and J 1 base, leaving 11 bases between the germline ends. This CDR3 region has 14 residues. CDR3 in amino acids: CAWSPGGAQETQYF. The CDR3 DNA sequence: TGTGCCTGGAGTCCGGGGGGCGCCCAAGAGACCCAGTACTTC.

The chain employs TRBV2 and TRBJ2-3; 9 nucleotides line up with TRBD2. CDR1 SNHLY and CDR2 FYNNEI come from the germline V gene. CDR3 length: 16 residues. Trimming cost V 4 bases and J 9 bases; bases outside gene matches: 14. The CDR3 DNA reads as TGTGCCAGCAGTGCCCTAAGCAGGTCTAGCGGGGCGACGCAGTATTTT. This encodes CASSALSRSSGATQYF.